The sequence of this T cell receptor beta chain was determined in a study of blood T cell repertoires in COVID-19. Study-level background: Collection of acute and convalescent COVID-19 samples took place in the United States, Italy and Spain. Sources were T cells, B-cell-depleted T cells, or PBMCs; the material itself was cDNA or gDNA.

Produced via immunoSEQ multiplex PCR; TCRdb's table is partial and in-frame only. This table holds over 200,000 clones, 80% to 90% found once. This CDR3 has 14 amino acids. With 5 bases clipped from V and 9 bases from J, the junction kept 6 bases outside the gene matches. Germline-derived CDR1 and CDR2 are LNHDA and SQIVND (reference sequence). This clonotype was obtained from a man aged 35-49 years with active or convalescent COVID-19. The chain joins TRBV19 to TRBJ2-4, with 11 positions matching TRBD2. The sequencing sample was made of peripheral blood. The CDR3 sequence: CASSPGTSGGIQYF. The CDR3 DNA sequence: TGTGCCAGTAGTCCTGGGACTAGCGGTGGCATTCAGTACTTC.